Shown below are 29 T cell receptor beta chains from a single sample sequenced in a study of shared clonotypes between healthy human individuals. CD45RO negativity and positive selection for CCR7 defined naive CD8 cells, a population that excluded terminally differentiated effector memory CD45RA+ cells. Sequenced by immunoSEQ multiplex PCR; TCRdb stores in-frame clones only, minus some. The sample contains under 2,000,000 clones, over 85% of which appear only once. The sequenced sample consisted of naive CD8+ T cells sorted from blood. The origin of the receptors is a young man in good health.

In the case of this clone: At one end the junction does not follow the germline gene, possibly because of a read error. The chain recombines TRBV4-1 with TRBJ2-5, with unresolved D. This CDR3 comprises 14 residues. In germline, CDR1 is MGHRA, CDR2 YSYEKL. The CDR3: CASSQVPPLEAQYF. CDR3 DNA: TGCGCCAGCAGCCAAGTTCCGCCTCTAGAGGCCCAGTACTTC.

J is TRBJ2-7 and V is TRBV10-3; the D gene could be TRBD1 or TRBD2 (7 bases each). The germline gives CDR1 ENHRY, CDR2 SYGVKD. The ends were cut back, 6 bases at V and 5 bases at J, with 11 bases in the middle. This CDR3 is built from 12 residues. CDR3 DNA sequence: TGTGCCATCAGCCAGGGGGGGGACGAGCAGTACTTC. It is translated as CAISQGGDEQYF.

The chain recombines TRBV4-1 with TRBJ1-2; no clear D gene. V was clipped by 1 base and J by 2 bases, with 8 bases between them. The CDR3 is 14 residues long. The germline V gene encodes CDR1 MGHRA and CDR2 YSYEKL. The CDR3 region is CASSQVTKNYGYTF. CDR3 DNA sequence: TGCGCCAGCAGCCAAGTAACCAAGAACTATGGCTACACCTTC.

The chain combines TRBV6-5 with TRBJ2-5, with TRBD2 as a possible D gene (5 bases). The CDR3 is 15 residues long. Trimming stripped 6 bases from V and 5 bases from J, with 19 bases between. The V gene's germline CDR1 is MNHEY and CDR2 SVGAGI. This CDR3 is CASSNTGWAGETQYF. The CDR3 nucleotides are TGTGCCAGCAGCAATACGGGGTGGGCCGGGGAGACCCAGTACTTC.

The chain uses TRBV19 and TRBJ2-7; 8 positions match TRBD1. V lost 4 bases and J lost 2; bases outside the gene matches: 1. This CDR3 spans 13 amino acids. CDR1 and CDR2 from the germline V gene are LNHDA and SQIVND (reference sequence). CDR3 nucleotide sequence: TGTGCCAGTAGTAAGACAGGGGCCTACGAGCAGTACTTC. Translation gives CASSKTGAYEQYF.

The V gene is TRBV7-6, the J gene TRBJ2-2, with D unresolved. The CDR3 spans 14 residues. V gave up 1 base and J gave up 5 bases, with 8 bases separating them. Per germline, CDR1 SGHVS and CDR2 FNYEAQ. Written as DNA, the CDR3 is TGTGCCAGCAGCTTAGAGTCAACTACCGGGGAGCTGTTTTTT. It encodes CASSLESTTGELFF.

This rearrangement joins TRBV4-1 to TRBJ2-7; 8 bases align to TRBD2. Germline CDR1 MGHRA, CDR2 YSYEKL. This CDR3 is built from 15 residues. After removal of 1 base from V and 4 bases from J, the junction contained 6 bases not matched to a gene. The CDR3 bases are TGCGCCAGCAGCCAAGGACTAGCGTTAAGGTACGAGCAGTACTTC. It is translated as CASSQGLALRYEQYF.

With regard to this clone: The sample holds other DNA sequences that translate to the same CDR3. The J gene is TRBJ1-1, the V gene TRBV6-5; 8 bases agree with TRBD1. This CDR3 spans 13 amino acids. Germline V lookup: CDR1 MNHEY, CDR2 SVGAGI. The J segment lost 4 bases and the V segment lost 3 bases, leaving 1 base of the junction unmatched. The CDR3 is CASSYDRGTEAFF. In nucleotides, the CDR3 is TGTGCCAGCAGTTATGACAGGGGCACTGAAGCTTTCTTT.

This clone has a single count. V usage is TRBV29-1 and J usage is TRBJ1-2; D gene unclear. This CDR3 is 14 amino acids long. From germline, CDR1 is SQVTM and CDR2 ANQGSEA. Trimming left V 3 bases short and J 2 bases short, with 13 bases between. This CDR3 reads CSVEMRFENYGYTF. The DNA for the CDR3 is TGCAGCGTTGAGATGAGGTTTGAGAACTATGGCTACACCTTC.

The J gene is TRBJ2-7, the V gene TRBV28; 7 nucleotides line up with TRBD1. This CDR3 is 13 amino acids long. V was pared by 2 bases and J by 6 bases, with 4 bases of the junction left unmatched. Germline CDR1 MDHEN, CDR2 SYDVKM. CDR3 sequence: CASSLDRESEQYF. The CDR3 nucleotides are TGTGCCAGCAGTTTAGACAGGGAGAGCGAGCAGTACTTC.

Comments on this clone: This same CDR3 is encoded by further DNA sequences in the sample. This chain uses TRBV11-2 with TRBJ2-5; the D is unclear. The CDR3 length is 12 residues. Germline CDR1 reads SGHAT; CDR2 reads FQNNGV. The V gene lost 2 bases and the J gene lost 4 bases, with 5 bases spanning the gap. This CDR3 is CASSLLGETQYF. The CDR3 coding sequence is TGTGCCAGCAGCTTACTAGGAGAGACCCAGTACTTC. Using reference TRBV11-2 and TRBJ2-5 for the parts outside the CDR3, the full variable domain is EAGVAQSPRYKIIEKRQSVAFWCNPISGHATLYWYQQILGQGPKLLIQFQNNGVVDDSQLPKDRFSAERLKGVDSTLKIQPAKLEDSAVYLCASSLLGETQYFGPGTRLLVL.

The J gene is TRBJ2-1, the V gene TRBV2; 8 bases line up with TRBD1. This CDR3 contains 15 residues. With 8 bases clipped from V and 4 bases from J, the junction kept 10 bases outside the gene matches. Germline lookup yields CDR1 SNHLY and CDR2 FYNNEI. This CDR3 is CASEGQGQEYNEQFF. In DNA form, the CDR3 reads TGTGCCAGCGAAGGACAGGGACAGGAGTACAATGAGCAGTTCTTC.

This clone is a singleton in its sample. CDR3 region: CASSFSHNSPLHF. The CDR3 region has the DNA TGTGCCAGCAGTTTCAGTCATAATTCACCCCTCCACTTT. The V and J genes are TRBV28 and TRBJ1-6; D is unclear. Trimming left V 3 bases short and J 5 bases short, with 5 bases between. CDR1 MDHEN and CDR2 SYDVKM come from the germline V gene. This CDR3 region has 13 residues.

The chain joins TRBV5-6 to TRBJ2-7; D perhaps matches TRBD2 (5 bases). With 3 bases removed from V and 1 base from J, the gap between germline ends came to 11 bases. The CDR3 is made up of 14 amino acids. The V gene's germline CDR1 is SGHDT and CDR2 YYEEEE. As DNA, the CDR3 is TGTGCCAGCAGCTCGGGATCGGGGTCCTACGAGCAGTACTTC. Translated, it gives CASSSGSGSYEQYF.

This clone was recorded once. The same CDR3 also results from other DNA sequences found in this sample. V gene TRBV5-6 combines with J gene TRBJ1-4; the D gene is possibly TRBD1 (5 bases). CDR3 length: 14 amino acids. Germline CDR1 and CDR2: SGHDT and YYEEEE. V gave up 2 bases and J gave up 4 bases, with 9 bases separating them. The CDR3 coding sequence is TGTGCCAGCAGCTTAGGGGACCTTAATGAAAAACTGTTTTTT. As protein: CASSLGDLNEKLFF.

This sequence joins TRBV4-2 and TRBJ2-7; D is undetermined. CDR1 and CDR2 from the germline V gene are LGHNA and YNFKEQ. The V end was cut by 5 bases, the J end by 2 bases, with 13 bases between. This CDR3 has 14 residues. This chain's CDR3 is CASSTNGATYEQYF. The CDR3 DNA reads as TGTGCCAGCAGCACAAACGGAGCGACCTACGAGCAGTACTTC.

V usage is TRBV5-1 and J usage is TRBJ1-1; D is unclear. Germline V gene data show CDR1 as SGHRS and CDR2 as YFSETQ. This CDR3 has 16 residues. The germline V and J ends were trimmed by 0 bases and 1 base, with 13 bases remaining between them. The CDR3 spells CASSLDFGQANTEAFF. The CDR3 bases are TGCGCCAGCAGCTTGGATTTTGGGCAGGCGAACACTGAAGCTTTCTTT.

The gene calls are TRBV27 and TRBJ2-7, with a weak D call TRBD1 (6 bases). The CDR3 contains 14 residues. The ends were cut back, 5 bases at V and 3 bases at J, with 14 bases in the middle. In germline, CDR1 is MNHEY, CDR2 SMNVEV (reference sequence). Here the CDR3 reads CASSHKGHLYEQYF. The CDR3 region has the DNA TGTGCCAGCAGTCATAAGGGACACCTCTACGAGCAGTACTTC.

This chain links TRBV19 with TRBJ2-7; D may be TRBD1 or TRBD2 (5 bases each). Germline-derived CDR1 and CDR2 are LNHDA and SQIVND (reference sequence). This CDR3 region has 13 residues. Trimming stripped 6 bases from V and 3 bases from J, with 12 bases between. The CDR3 sequence: CASSPGTFYEQYF. DNA of the CDR3: TGTGCCAGTAGCCCCGGGACCTTCTACGAGCAGTACTTC.

On this clone: The same CDR3 is also encoded by other DNA sequences in this sample. CDR3 protein: CASSLAGGPDEQYF. Written as DNA, the CDR3 is TGTGCCAGCAGCCTAGCGGGAGGGCCGGACGAGCAGTACTTC. The chain recombines TRBV28 with TRBJ2-7; TRBD2 matches 12 bases. Germline CDR1 and CDR2: MDHEN and SYDVKM. This CDR3 region has 14 residues. V shed 6 bases, J shed 5 bases, and the junction held 5 bases outside the gene matches.

V and J are TRBV7-8 and TRBJ2-1; 9 bases are a match to TRBD2. Germline V gives CDR1 SGHVS, CDR2 FQNEAQ. The V gene end was trimmed by 5 bases and the J gene end by 6 bases; junction bases not matched to a gene: 8. The CDR3 has 15 residues. The DNA for the CDR3 is TGTGCCAGCAGCCCCATAATTAGCGGGAGCAATGAGCAGTTCTTC. This encodes CASSPIISGSNEQFF.

The chain employs TRBV6-5 and TRBJ2-2; no clear D gene. V lost 2 bases and J lost 3, with 10 bases in between. Germline assignment: CDR1 MNHEY and CDR2 SVGAGI. This CDR3 has 15 residues. The CDR3, as DNA: TGTGCCAGCAGTTACGGGCAGCAATACACCGGGGAGCTGTTTTTT. This codes for CASSYGQQYTGELFF.

The chain is built from TRBV11-2 and TRBJ1-4; D gene unclear. The V and J ends lost 0 bases and 8 bases respectively, with 16 bases between them. The CDR3 consists of 16 residues. Germline V lookup: CDR1 SGHAT, CDR2 FQNNGV. CDR3 in DNA: TGTGCCAGCAGCTTAGATCGCCGACATCCGGCCGAAAAACTGTTTTTT. Amino acid sequence: CASSLDRRHPAEKLFF.

Only one count was recorded for this clone. The genes are TRBV2 and TRBJ2-1; TRBD2 matches at 8 bases. The junction had 8 bases not matched to a gene; V was cut back by 7 bases and J by 3 bases. The CDR3 is 15 amino acids. Germline V gene lookup returns CDR1 SNHLY and CDR2 FYNNEI. The CDR3 nucleotides read TGTGCCAGCATTAGGACTAGCCAGGGCTACAATGAGCAGTTCTTC. Amino acid sequence: CASIRTSQGYNEQFF.

This chain joins TRBV5-4 and TRBJ2-7; D assignment may be TRBD1 or TRBD2 (5 bases each). The CDR3 is 13 residues long. V lost 4 bases to trimming and J lost 3 bases, with 11 bases between them. Germline CDR1 SGHNT, CDR2 YYREEE (reference sequence). The CDR3 sequence is CASSPGPFYEQYF. CDR3 in DNA: TGTGCCAGCAGCCCGGGACCATTCTACGAGCAGTACTTC.

The genes are TRBV13 and TRBJ1-1; D uncertain. V was cut by 3 bases and J by 6 bases, with 11 bases left in between. Germline CDR1 is PRHDT and CDR2 is FYEKMQ (reference sequence). The CDR3 sequence is 13 residues long. The CDR3 reads CASSFQEVAEAFF. The DNA of the CDR3 is TGTGCCAGCAGCTTTCAGGAGGTAGCTGAAGCTTTCTTT.

This clone was seen only once. The CDR3 region has the DNA TGTGCCAGCAGCCCCGCGGGGGATACCGCCTACGAGCAGTACTTC. Its protein product is CASSPAGDTAYEQYF. The rearrangement uses TRBV11-2 and TRBJ2-7; TRBD2 matches 7 bases. Trimming cost V 5 bases and J 2 bases; bases outside gene matches: 9. Germline V gene data show CDR1 as SGHAT and CDR2 as FQNNGV. The CDR3 totals 15 residues.

The rearrangement links TRBV5-1 to TRBJ2-4, with 7 bases that match TRBD2. The CDR3 consists of 18 residues. Germline V CDR1 and CDR2: SGHRS, YFSETQ. The ends lost 0 bases at V and 7 bases at J; junction bases unmatched: 16. The DNA of the CDR3 is TGCGCCAGCAGCTTGGGACTTTCTAGCGGCCCTAACTGGAACATTCAGTACTTC. Residues: CASSLGLSSGPNWNIQYF. The full variable domain, in which reference TRBV5-1 and TRBJ2-4 provide the parts outside the CDR3, is KAGVTQTPRYLIKTRGQQVTLSCSPISGHRSVSWYQQTPGQGLQFLFEYFSETQRNKGNFPGRFSGRQFSNSRSEMNVSTLELGDSALYLCASSLGLSSGPNWNIQYFGAGTRLSVL.

The V gene is TRBV5-6, the J gene TRBJ1-5, with D perhaps TRBD1 (6 bases). The V end was cut by 3 bases, the J end by 0 bases, with 10 bases between. Germline CDR1 reads SGHDT; CDR2 reads YYEEEE. CDR3 length equals 15 residues. CDR3 region: CASSWQGLSNQPQHF. CDR3 nucleotides: TGTGCCAGCAGCTGGCAGGGGCTTAGCAATCAGCCCCAGCATTTT.